These T cell receptor beta chains were read from a single sample in a study of blood T cell repertoires in COVID-19. TCRdb's table, derived via immunoSEQ multiplex PCR, lists solely in-frame clones and lacks some. The table lists around 150,000 clones, approximately 80% of them singletons. Sequenced: peripheral blood. Receptor source: a man aged 50-59 years with acute or convalescent COVID-19. Both conserved end residues are part of each CDR3. Each record gives: CDR3 length, J gene, D gene, V gene, clone size, CDR3 protein, CDR3 DNA. The D gene is left open where the match is weak. A row's size may be missing; if present it is once, few, many or a size class.

14 | TRBJ1-6 | . | TRBV28 | . | CASSHTTTGSPLHF | TGTGCCAGCAGCCACACTACTACAGGTTCACCCCTCCACTTT
13 | TRBJ2-7 | . | TRBV7-9 | . | CASGVGGSYEQYF | TGTGCCAGCGGGGTGGGGGGCTCCTACGAGCAGTACTTC
16 | TRBJ2-5 | TRBD1 | TRBV24-1 | . | CATSDRDSPFQETQYF | TGTGCCACCAGTGACCGGGACAGCCCTTTCCAAGAGACCCAGTACTTC
13 | TRBJ1-1 | . | TRBV6-4 | . | CASSAGFDTEAFF | TGTGCCAGCAGTGCGGGATTTGACACTGAAGCTTTCTTT
15 | TRBJ2-5 | TRBD2 | TRBV5-1 | . | CASSLESSGQETQYF | TGCGCCAGCAGCTTGGAGTCTAGCGGTCAAGAGACCCAGTACTTC
13 | TRBJ1-1 | . | TRBV12-3/TRBV12-4 | few | CASSLFEGTEAFF | TGTGCCAGCAGTTTGTTTGAGGGCACTGAAGCTTTCTTT
17 | TRBJ2-1 | TRBD1 | TRBV6-2/TRBV6-3 | . | CASSDRAGTGGYNEQFF | TGTGCCAGCAGTGACCGGGCCGGGACAGGGGGGTACAATGAGCAGTTCTTC
15 | TRBJ1-6 | TRBD1 | TRBV25-1 | . | CASSPSGTGYAPLHF | TGTGCCAGCAGCCCGAGCGGGACAGGATATGCACCCCTCCACTTT
14 | TRBJ2-1 | TRBD1 | TRBV2 | . | CASSGGTGEAEQFF | TGTGCCAGCAGTGGGGGGACAGGGGAGGCGGAGCAGTTCTTC
18 | TRBJ2-3 | TRBD2 | TRBV27 | . | CASSLHPQGTSGTDTQYF | TGTGCCAGCAGTTTACATCCCCAAGGGACTAGCGGTACAGATACGCAGTATTTT
15 | TRBJ1-3 | . | TRBV5-8 | . | CASSLGQSSGNTIYF | TGTGCCAGCAGCTTGGGACAGAGCTCTGGAAACACCATATATTTT
17 | TRBJ2-3 | TRBD2 | TRBV11-2 | once | CASSPGVRGGVTDTQYF | TGTGCCAGCAGCCCCGGGGTGCGGGGGGGCGTCACAGATACGCAGTATTTT
14 | TRBJ1-6 | . | TRBV2 | . | CASRQGQNNSPLHF | TGTGCCAGCAGACAAGGACAGAATAATTCACCCCTCCACTTT
13 | TRBJ2-1 | TRBD2 | TRBV5-4 | . | CASGERGYNEQFF | TGTGCCAGCGGGGAGCGGGGATACAATGAGCAGTTCTTC
14 | TRBJ1-1 | . | TRBV28 | . | CASRLQLLNTEAFF | TGTGCCAGCAGGCTTCAACTATTGAACACTGAAGCTTTCTTT
17 | TRBJ1-2 | TRBD1 | TRBV9 | . | CASSEPIRQGTNYGYTF | TGTGCCAGCAGCGAGCCGATTAGACAGGGGACTAACTATGGCTACACCTTC
14 | TRBJ1-1 | . | TRBV19 | . | CASTDTGGDTEAFF | TGTGCCAGTACCGACACGGGGGGTGACACTGAAGCTTTCTTT
15 | TRBJ2-2 | TRBD1 | TRBV5-1 | . | CATSPGTGGTGELFF | TGCGCCACTTCGCCCGGGACAGGGGGCACCGGGGAGCTGTTTTTT
15 | TRBJ2-1 | TRBD1 | TRBV20-1 | . | CSASRTGSIYNEQFF | TGCAGTGCTAGTAGGACAGGGAGTATATACAATGAGCAGTTCTTC
14 | TRBJ2-1 | TRBD1 | TRBV19 | . | CASSGRDRINEQFF | TGTGCCAGTAGTGGCCGGGACAGGATCAATGAGCAGTTCTTC
12 | TRBJ2-3 | . | TRBV7-9 | few | CASSLNQDTQYF | TGTGCCAGCAGCTTAAATCAAGATACGCAGTATTTT
14 | TRBJ1-2 | . | TRBV30 | once | CAWSALPGNYGYTF | TGTGCCTGGAGTGCTCTACCCGGTAACTATGGCTACACCTTC
14 | TRBJ2-1 | . | TRBV24-1 | . | CATSKHGSYNEQFF | TGTGCCACCAGCAAGCACGGGTCCTACAATGAGCAGTTCTTC
17 | TRBJ1-1 | TRBD1 | TRBV4-1 | . | CASSQDPQGARDTEAFF | TGCGCCAGCAGCCAAGACCCCCAGGGGGCGCGGGACACTGAAGCTTTCTTT
14 | TRBJ1-2 | TRBD1 | TRBV20-1 | . | CSASKTGTGYGYTF | TGCAGTGCTAGTAAAACCGGGACAGGGTATGGCTACACCTTC
12 | TRBJ1-2 | . | TRBV11-2 | once | CASSLDGNGYTF | TGTGCCAGCAGCTTAGACGGGAATGGCTACACCTTC